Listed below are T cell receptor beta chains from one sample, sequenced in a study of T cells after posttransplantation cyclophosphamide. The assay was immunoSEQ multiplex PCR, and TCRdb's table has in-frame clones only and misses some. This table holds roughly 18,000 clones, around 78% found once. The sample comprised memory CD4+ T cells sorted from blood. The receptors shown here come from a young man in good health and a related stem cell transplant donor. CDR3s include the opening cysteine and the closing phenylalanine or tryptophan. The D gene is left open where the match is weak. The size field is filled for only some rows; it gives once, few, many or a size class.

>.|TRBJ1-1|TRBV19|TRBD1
TGTGCCAGTAGCACAATTAACAGGGGGGAAGCTTTCTTT
CASSTINRGEAFF
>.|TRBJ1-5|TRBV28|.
TGTGCCAGCACCGTAGGGGTCTCTCAGCCCCAGCATTTT
CASTVGVSQPQHF
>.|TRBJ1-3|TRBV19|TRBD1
TGTGCCAGTAGTACGGGACAGAACTCTGGAAACACCATATATTTT
CASSTGQNSGNTIYF
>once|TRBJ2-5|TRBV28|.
TGTGCCAGCAGTAAGGAGCGGCAAGAGACCCAGTACTTC
CASSKERQETQYF
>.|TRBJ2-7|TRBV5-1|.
TGCGCCAGCAGCTTGTTAGGACATACCTACGAGCAGTACTTC
CASSLLGHTYEQYF
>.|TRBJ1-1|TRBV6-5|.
TGTGCCAGCAGTTACCCTCAGGGGCCCGAGAACACTGAAGCTTTCTTT
CASSYPQGPENTEAFF
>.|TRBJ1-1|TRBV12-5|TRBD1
TGTGCTAGTGGTTTGGTAGGGGGGGACAGGGTGAACACTGAAGCTTTCTTT
CASGLVGGDRVNTEAFF
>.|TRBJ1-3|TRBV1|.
TGCACCAGCAGCCCGACCAGGGGGACTGGAAACACCATATATTTT
CTSSPTRGTGNTIYF
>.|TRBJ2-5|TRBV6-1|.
TGTGCCAGCAGTGAAAGGTGGCGGGGAGAGACCCAGTACTTC
CASSERWRGETQYF
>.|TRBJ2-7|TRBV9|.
TGTGCCAGCAGCGAAAAAGGGGGGGCCAGGGAGCAGTACTTC
CASSEKGGAREQYF
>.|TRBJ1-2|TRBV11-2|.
TGTGCCAGCAGCTCAATAATCGGGAGGACTGGCTACACCTTC
CASSSIIGRTGYTF
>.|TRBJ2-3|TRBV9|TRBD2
TGTGCCAGCAGCGTATTCTGGGGGGGTTCCTCTAGCACAGATACGCAGTATTTT
CASSVFWGGSSSTDTQYF
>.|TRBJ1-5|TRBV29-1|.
TGCAGCGCCCTAACATCCGGGGGTCAGCCCCAGCATTTT
CSALTSGGQPQHF
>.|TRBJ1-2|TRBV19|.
TGTGCCAGTAGTCCCGTCCGGGGGGTCACCTATGGCTACACCTTC
CASSPVRGVTYGYTF
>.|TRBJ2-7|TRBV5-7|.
TGTGCCAGCAGGTCCCCCCGCGGCAGGGGCTACGAGCAGTACTTC
CASRSPRGRGYEQYF
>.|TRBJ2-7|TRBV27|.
TGTGCCAGCAGTTTAAAGGGTGCAGGGGACTACGAGCAGTACTTC
CASSLKGAGDYEQYF
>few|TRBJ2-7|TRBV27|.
TGTGCCAGCAAAAGCAGCTGGGGCAACGAGCAGTACTTC
CASKSSWGNEQYF
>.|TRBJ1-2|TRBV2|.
TGTGCCAGCAGCGGGACTTCCTGGCAAGATGGCTACACCTTC
CASSGTSWQDGYTF
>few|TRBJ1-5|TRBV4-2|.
TGTGCCAGCAGCCAAGGGACAGATAGCAATCAGCCCCAGCATTTT
CASSQGTDSNQPQHF
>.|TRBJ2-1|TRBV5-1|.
TGCGCCAGCAGCTCCACTAATGTCGAGCAGTTCTTC
CASSSTNVEQFF
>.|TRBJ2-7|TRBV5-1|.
TGCGCCAGCAGCGAACAGGTTGCCTACGAGCAGTACTTC
CASSEQVAYEQYF
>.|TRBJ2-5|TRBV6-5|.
TGTGCCAGCAGTTCCTTAGAGACCCAGTACTTC
CASSSLETQYF
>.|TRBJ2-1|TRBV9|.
TGTGCCAGCAGCGTAGAGGTAAGAAAGACAGACAATGAGCAGTTCTTC
CASSVEVRKTDNEQFF
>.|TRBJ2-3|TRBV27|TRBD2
TGTGCCAGCAGTATTGGACTAGTCACAGATACGCAGTATTTT
CASSIGLVTDTQYF
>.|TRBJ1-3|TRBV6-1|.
TGTGCCAGCAGTGAAGCGTCTTTCTCTGGAAACACCATATATTTT
CASSEASFSGNTIYF
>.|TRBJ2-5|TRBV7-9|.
TGTGCCAGCAGCTTAGCGCTGGCCCGCCCTCGGGGTGATGAGACCCAGTACTTC
CASSLALARPRGDETQYF
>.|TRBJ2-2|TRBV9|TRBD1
TGTGCCAGCAGACCCGGACAGGGTGGAAACACCGGGGAGCTGTTTTTT
CASRPGQGGNTGELFF
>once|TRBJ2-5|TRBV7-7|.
TGTGCTAGCAGCTTAGGTCCGGGTTCCCTTCAAGAGACCCAGTACTTC
CASSLGPGSLQETQYF
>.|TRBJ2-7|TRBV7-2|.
TGTGCCAGCAGCTTAGCGGTGGGAGACTACGGGCAGTACTTC
CASSLAVGDYGQYF
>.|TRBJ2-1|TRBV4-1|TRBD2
TGCGCCAGCAGCCAGCCCTCTCCGGGAGGCAGTGAGCAGTTCTTC
CASSQPSPGGSEQFF
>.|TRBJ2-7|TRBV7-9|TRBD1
TGTGCCAGCAGCTGGACCCGGACAGGGGCCTACGAGCAGTACTTC
CASSWTRTGAYEQYF
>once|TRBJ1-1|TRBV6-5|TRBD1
TGTGCCAGCAGTCTGACAGGGGGTACTGAAGCTTTCTTT
CASSLTGGTEAFF
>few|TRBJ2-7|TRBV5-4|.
TGTGCCAGCAGCTTGGAGGGGGGGCGCTTCTACGAGCAGTACTTC
CASSLEGGRFYEQYF
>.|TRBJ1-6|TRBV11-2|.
TGTGCCAGCAGCTTATATACAGGGAGATCACCCCTCCACTTT
CASSLYTGRSPLHF
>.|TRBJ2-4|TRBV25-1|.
TGTGCCAGCAGTGAGGGAGGGGGGCAAGGCGTAGCCAAAAACATTCAGTACTTC
CASSEGGGQGVAKNIQYF
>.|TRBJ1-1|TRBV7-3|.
TGTGCCAGCAGCCCAGCGGGGGCAAGAGAAGCTTTCTTT
CASSPAGAREAFF
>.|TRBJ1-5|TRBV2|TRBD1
TGTGCCAGCAGGTCGGACAGGAATCAACCCCAGCATTTT
CASRSDRNQPQHF
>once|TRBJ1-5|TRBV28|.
TGTGCCAGCAATATTGGGGGCGCGTATCAGCCCCAGCATTTT
CASNIGGAYQPQHF
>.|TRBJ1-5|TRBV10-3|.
TGTGCCATCAGTGATTCAGGGCAGCCCCAGCATTTT
CAISDSGQPQHF
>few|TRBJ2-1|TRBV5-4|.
TGTGCCAGCAGCACCCTCGTTACGGACACGGATGAGCAGTTCTTC
CASSTLVTDTDEQFF
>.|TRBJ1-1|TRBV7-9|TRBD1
TGTGCCAGCAGCTTCACAGGGGGGAACACTGAAGCTTTCTTT
CASSFTGGNTEAFF
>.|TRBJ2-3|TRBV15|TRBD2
TGTGCCACCAGCAGAGATTTCCGGGGGGGCCGAGATACGCAGTATTTT
CATSRDFRGGRDTQYF
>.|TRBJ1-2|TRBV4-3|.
TGCGCCAGCAGCCAAGATTTAGGGGCAAGCTATGGCTACACCTTC
CASSQDLGASYGYTF
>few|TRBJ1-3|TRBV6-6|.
TGTGCCAGCAGTTACGATGGGAGAACTGGAAACACCATATATTTT
CASSYDGRTGNTIYF
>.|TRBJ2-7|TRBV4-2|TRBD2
TGTGCCAGCAGCTTCGCCGGGACTAGCGATGACGAGCAGTACTTC
CASSFAGTSDDEQYF
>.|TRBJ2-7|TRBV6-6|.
TGTGCCAGCAGTTACTCTCTCTCCTACGAGCAGTACTTC
CASSYSLSYEQYF
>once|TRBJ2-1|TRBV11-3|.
TGTGCCAGCAGCTTAGATTCCTATGAGCAGTTCTTC
CASSLDSYEQFF
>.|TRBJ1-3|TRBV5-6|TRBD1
TGTGCCAGCAGCTACGGACAGGGTGACACCATATATTTT
CASSYGQGDTIYF
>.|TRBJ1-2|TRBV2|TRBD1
TGTGCCAGCAGTGAATTTACAGGGGGCGTTGATGGCTACACCTTC
CASSEFTGGVDGYTF
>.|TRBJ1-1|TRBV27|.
TGTGCCAGCAGTTTTGACCGACAGACGAGACCTTTCTTT
CASSFDRQTRPFF
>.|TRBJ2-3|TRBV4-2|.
TGTGCCAGCAGCCGGGACATGTTACCGACAGATACGCAGTATTTT
CASSRDMLPTDTQYF
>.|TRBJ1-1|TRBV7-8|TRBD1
TGTGCCAGCAGCTTAGGACAGGGCCTTGGCACTGAAGCTTTCTTT
CASSLGQGLGTEAFF
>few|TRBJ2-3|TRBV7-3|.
TGTGCCAGCAGCCCCACGGGGGTAGAAACAGATACGCAGTATTTT
CASSPTGVETDTQYF
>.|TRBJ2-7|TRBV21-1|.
TGTGCCAGCAGCACGCTTTTGGCCGACGGGGGGCAGACCTACGAGCAGTACTTC
CASSTLLADGGQTYEQYF
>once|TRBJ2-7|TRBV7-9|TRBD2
TGTGCCAGCAGCTACCTGACTAGCGGAAAATACGAGCAGTACTTC
CASSYLTSGKYEQYF
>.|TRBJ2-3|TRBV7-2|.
TGTGCCAGCAGCTTCGGCGGGGGCCCTAGCACAGATACGCAGTATTTT
CASSFGGGPSTDTQYF
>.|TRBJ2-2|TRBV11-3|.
TGTGCCACCAAAGCGGCGGCAGACGGGGAGCTGTTTTTT
CATKAAADGELFF
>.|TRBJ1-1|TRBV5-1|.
TGCGCCAGCACCGGATCAGGTGGCACTGAAGCTTTCTTT
CASTGSGGTEAFF
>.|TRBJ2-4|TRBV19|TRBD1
TGTGCCAGTAGCCCTTCGGTGGACCAGGGGGCAAACATTCAGTACTTC
CASSPSVDQGANIQYF